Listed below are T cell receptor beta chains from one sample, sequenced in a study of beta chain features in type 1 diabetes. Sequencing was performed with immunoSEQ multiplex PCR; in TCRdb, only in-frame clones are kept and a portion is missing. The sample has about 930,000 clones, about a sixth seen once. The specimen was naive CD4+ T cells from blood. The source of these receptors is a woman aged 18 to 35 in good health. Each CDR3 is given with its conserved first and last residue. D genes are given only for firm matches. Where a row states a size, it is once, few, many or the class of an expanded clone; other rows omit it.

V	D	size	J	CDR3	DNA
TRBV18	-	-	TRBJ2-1	CASSPRQRRALIYNEQFF	TGTGCCAGCTCACCAAGACAGCGGAGGGCCCTGATATACAATGAGCAGTTCTTC
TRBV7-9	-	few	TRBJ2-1	CASSLSVGNEQFF	TGTGCCAGCAGCTTATCTGTAGGCAATGAGCAGTTCTTC
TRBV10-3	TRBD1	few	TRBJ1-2	CAIRTGLNYGYTF	TGTGCCATCCGGACAGGGCTTAACTATGGCTACACCTTC
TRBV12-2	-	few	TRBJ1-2	CASRLAARRNGGYTF	TGTGCAAGTCGCTTAGCAGCTAGGAGGAATGGTGGCTACACCTTC
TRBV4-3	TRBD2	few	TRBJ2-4	CASSQDWVGGLAKNIQYF	TGCGCCAGCAGCCAAGATTGGGTCGGGGGGTTAGCCAAAAACATTCAGTACTTC
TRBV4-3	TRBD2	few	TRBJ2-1	CASSRNWPGGVNEQFF	TGCGCCAGCAGCCGAAACTGGCCGGGAGGGGTCAATGAGCAGTTCTTC
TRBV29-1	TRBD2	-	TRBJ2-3	CSVGPSVGEGGASTDTQYF	TGCAGCGTTGGACCTTCGGTAGGGGAGGGAGGGGCGAGCACAGATACGCAGTATTTT
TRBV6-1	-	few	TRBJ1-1	CASGLGNTEAFF	TGTGCCAGCGGGTTGGGGAACACTGAAGCTTTCTTT
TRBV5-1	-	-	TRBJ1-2	CASSLEGGNGYTF	TGCGCCAGCAGCTTGGAAGGGGGTAATGGCTACACCTTC
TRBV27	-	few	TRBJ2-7	CASSLSVGTHSYEQYF	TGTGCCAGCAGTTTATCGGTCGGGACACACTCCTACGAGCAGTACTTC
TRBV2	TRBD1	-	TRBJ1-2	CASSLTGFGYGYTF	TGTGCCAGCAGCTTGACAGGGTTTGGCTATGGCTACACCTTC
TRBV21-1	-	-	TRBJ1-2	CASSKGRGPSLPF	TGTGCCAGCAGCAAAGGGAGGGGTCCTTCGCTTCCCTTC
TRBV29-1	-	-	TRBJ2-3	CSVEWSADTQYF	TGCAGCGTTGAATGGAGCGCAGATACGCAGTATTTT
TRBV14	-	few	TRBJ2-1	CASSQDARNEQFF	TGTGCCAGCAGCCAAGATGCGCGTAATGAGCAGTTCTTC
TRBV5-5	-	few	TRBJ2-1	CASSLVARGASEQFF	TGTGCCAGCAGCTTGGTGGCACGTGGGGCTTCTGAGCAGTTCTTC
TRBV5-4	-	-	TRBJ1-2	CASSLAVGGSYGYTF	TGTGCCAGCAGCTTGGCGGTTGGTGGCTCCTATGGCTACACCTTC
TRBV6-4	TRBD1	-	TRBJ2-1	CASSAGTGSDEQFF	TGTGCCAGCAGCGCGGGGACAGGGTCGGATGAGCAGTTCTTC
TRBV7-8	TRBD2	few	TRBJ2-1	CASSHITSGRGRRNEQFF	TGTGCCAGCAGCCACATTACTAGCGGGAGGGGGAGGCGCAATGAGCAGTTCTTC
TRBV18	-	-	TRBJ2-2	CATETGAGKNTGELFF	TGTGCCACCGAAACCGGGGCGGGAAAGAACACCGGGGAGCTGTTTTTT
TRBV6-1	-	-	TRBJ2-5	CASSVLLGFGETQYF	TGTGCCAGCAGCGTTCTTCTAGGATTCGGAGAGACCCAGTACTTC
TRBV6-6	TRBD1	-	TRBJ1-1	CASRYRGSGAFF	TGTGCCAGCAGGTACAGGGGTTCAGGAGCTTTCTTT
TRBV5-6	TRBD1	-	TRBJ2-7	CASSNGDRSYEQYF	TGTGCCAGCAGCAACGGGGACAGATCCTACGAGCAGTACTTC
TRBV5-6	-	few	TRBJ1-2	CASSSTGGPYGYTF	TGTGCCAGCAGCTCCACTGGGGGCCCCTATGGCTACACCTTC
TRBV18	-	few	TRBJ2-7	CASSPQDYEQYF	TGTGCCAGCTCACCACAAGACTACGAGCAGTACTTC
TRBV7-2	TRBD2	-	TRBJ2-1	CASSRSLAGGRRSYNEQFF	TGTGCCAGCAGCCGATCCCTAGCGGGAGGGCGTCGCTCCTACAATGAGCAGTTCTTC
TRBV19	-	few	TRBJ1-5	CASRLHGVSNQPQHF	TGTGCCAGTAGGTTGCACGGGGTGAGCAATCAGCCCCAGCATTTT
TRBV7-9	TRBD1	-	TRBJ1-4	CASSYGTAGLKLFF	TGTGCCAGCAGCTACGGGACAGCAGGCCTTAAACTGTTTTTT
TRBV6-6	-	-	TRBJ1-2	CASSSTGTLNYGYTF	TGTGCCAGCAGTTCCACCGGGACACTTAACTATGGCTACACCTTC
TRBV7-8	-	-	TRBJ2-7	CASSAGNNYEQYF	TGTGCCAGCAGCGCAGGGAACAACTACGAGCAGTACTTC
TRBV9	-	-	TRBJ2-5	CASSTGLDRLETQYF	TGTGCCAGCAGCACAGGGCTGGATCGTTTGGAGACCCAGTACTTC
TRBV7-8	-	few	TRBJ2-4	CASSLGNRVLAKNIQYF	TGTGCCAGCAGCTTAGGAAACAGGGTATTAGCCAAAAACATTCAGTACTTC
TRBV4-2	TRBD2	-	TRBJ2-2	CASSPHPWGRANTGELFF	TGTGCCAGCAGCCCTCATCCGTGGGGGAGGGCGAACACCGGGGAGCTGTTTTTT
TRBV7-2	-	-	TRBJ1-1	CASKGMNTEAFF	TGTGCCAGCAAGGGGATGAACACTGAAGCTTTCTTT
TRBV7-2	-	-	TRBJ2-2	CASSLVVQTNTGELFF	TGTGCCAGCAGCTTAGTTGTGCAAACGAACACCGGGGAGCTGTTTTTT
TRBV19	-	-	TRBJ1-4	CASSISATNEKLFF	TGTGCCAGTAGTATTTCGGCAACTAATGAAAAACTGTTTTTT
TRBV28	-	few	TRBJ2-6	CASSETDPGANVLTF	TGTGCCAGCAGTGAGACAGATCCTGGGGCCAACGTCCTGACTTTC
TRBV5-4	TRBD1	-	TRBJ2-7	CASSLGTGVSEQYF	TGTGCCAGCAGCTTGGGGACAGGGGTGTCGGAGCAGTACTTC
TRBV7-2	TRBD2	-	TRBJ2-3	CASSLVAGVFTDTQYF	TGTGCCAGCAGCTTAGTTGCGGGAGTCTTCACAGATACGCAGTATTTT